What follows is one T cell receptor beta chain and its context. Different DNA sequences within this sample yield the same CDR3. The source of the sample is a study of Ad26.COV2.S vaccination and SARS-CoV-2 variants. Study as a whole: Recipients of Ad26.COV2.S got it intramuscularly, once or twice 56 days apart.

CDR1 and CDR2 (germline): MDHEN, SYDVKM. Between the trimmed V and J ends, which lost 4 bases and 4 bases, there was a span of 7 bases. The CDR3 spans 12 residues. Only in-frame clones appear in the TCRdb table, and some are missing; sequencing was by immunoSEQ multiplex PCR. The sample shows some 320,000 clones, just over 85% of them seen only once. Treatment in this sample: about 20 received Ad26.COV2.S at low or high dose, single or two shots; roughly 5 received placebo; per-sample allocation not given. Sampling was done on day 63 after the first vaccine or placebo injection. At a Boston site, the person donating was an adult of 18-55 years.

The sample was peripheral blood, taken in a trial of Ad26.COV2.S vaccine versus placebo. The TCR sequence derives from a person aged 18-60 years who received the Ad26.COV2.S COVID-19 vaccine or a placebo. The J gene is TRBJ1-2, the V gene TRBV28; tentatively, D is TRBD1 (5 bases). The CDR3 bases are TGTGCCAGCAGTTGGGGACGCTATGGCTACACCTTC. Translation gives CASSWGRYGYTF.